Below are 26 T cell receptor beta chains sequenced from a single sample in a study of OX40 agonist ivuxolimab in advanced cancers. Some clones are missing from TCRdb's copy, which holds only in-frame ones; the method was immunoSEQ multiplex PCR. Among 50,000 to 65,000 clones listed, less than 90% were seen once. The source material was CD4+ or CD8+ T cells sorted from blood, sampled in a trial of the OX40 agonist ivuxolimab. The origin of the receptors is an adult with an advanced solid tumor such as melanoma, head and neck, liver or kidney cancer.

The rearrangement links TRBV11-2 to TRBJ2-3; D might be TRBD1 or TRBD2, each matching 5 bases. V shed 2 bases and J shed 0 bases, with 9 bases lying between them. Germline V gene data show CDR1 as SGHAT and CDR2 as FQNNGV. This CDR3 region has 15 residues. Here the CDR3 reads CASSLLGPSTDTQYF. The CDR3 DNA reads as TGTGCCAGCAGCTTATTGGGACCTAGCACAGATACGCAGTATTTT.

V and J are TRBV19 and TRBJ1-5; tentatively, D is TRBD1 (6 bases). This CDR3 region has 15 residues. V lost 1 base, J lost 8 bases, and 15 bases lay in between. Germline CDR1 LNHDA, CDR2 SQIVND (reference sequence). As DNA, the CDR3 is TGTGCCAGTAGTATAGTTGGCAGGGGCCTTGAGCCCCAGCATTTT. Protein sequence: CASSIVGRGLEPQHF. The full variable domain, completed using reference TRBV19 and TRBJ1-5, is DGGITQSPKYLFRKEGQNVTLSCEQNLNHDAMYWYRQDPGQGLRLIYYSQIVNDFQKGDIAEGYSVSREKKESFPLTVTSAQKNPTAFYLCASSIVGRGLEPQHFGDGTRLSIL.

This clone was recorded once. The chain recombines TRBV6-6 with TRBJ2-7; TRBD1 aligns across 7 bases. Per germline, CDR1 MNHNY and CDR2 SVGAGI (reference sequence). Trimming at V came to 6 bases and at J to 0 bases, leaving 5 bases not matched to a gene. This CDR3 has 14 amino acids. CDR3 amino acids: CASRRGQNSYEQYF. In DNA form, the CDR3 reads TGTGCCAGCAGGAGGGGACAGAACTCCTACGAGCAGTACTTC.

The rearrangement joins TRBV7-9 to TRBJ1-3, with 7 nucleotides matching TRBD1. The CDR3 is 14 amino acids. V gave up 3 bases and J gave up 6 bases; unmatched junction bases: 5. CDR1 SEHNR and CDR2 FQNEAQ come from the germline V gene (reference sequence). The CDR3 sequence is CASSLIGGVNTIYF. CDR3 DNA: TGTGCCAGCAGCTTGATAGGGGGCGTAAACACCATATATTTT.

The genes are TRBV27 and TRBJ2-3; TRBD1 might be the D (5 bases). The CDR3 is 17 amino acids. V lost 6 bases to trimming and J lost 0 bases, with 19 bases between them. CDR1 is MNHEY and CDR2 is SMNVEV in the germline V gene (reference sequence). DNA of the CDR3: TGTGCCAGCAGCCGACTCCGACAGCTCTTTAGCACAGATACGCAGTATTTT. This gives the protein CASSRLRQLFSTDTQYF.

The chain uses TRBV9 and TRBJ1-5; D remains ambiguous. Germline V gene sequence: CDR1 SGDLS, CDR2 YYNGEE. The CDR3 loop spans 13 amino acids. V lost 4 bases to trimming and J lost 5 bases, with 10 bases between them. CDR3 sequence: CASSLGWDQPQHF. The CDR3, as DNA: TGTGCCAGCAGCCTTGGTTGGGATCAGCCCCAGCATTTT.

The chain joins TRBV4-1 to TRBJ2-7, with D possibly TRBD2 on 6 matching bases. CDR3 length equals 16 residues. Germline lookup yields CDR1 MGHRA and CDR2 YSYEKL. With 3 bases removed from V and 3 bases from J, the gap between germline ends came to 18 bases. In nucleotides, the CDR3 is TGCGCCAGCAGCCATTTTTCGGGGGACGGCAACTACGAGCAGTACTTC. Translated, it gives CASSHFSGDGNYEQYF.

The J gene is TRBJ2-3, the V gene TRBV10-3; 15 bases match TRBD2. Germline V gives CDR1 ENHRY, CDR2 SYGVKD. The CDR3 runs to 19 residues. V lost 7 bases, J lost 0 bases, and 11 bases stayed unmatched. The DNA for the CDR3 is TGTGCCATCACCCCGTTAGGACTAGCGGGAGGGTCTAGCACAGATACGCAGTATTTT. It is translated as CAITPLGLAGGSSTDTQYF.

The V gene is TRBV7-9, the J gene TRBJ1-1; TRBD1 aligns across 7 bases. Per germline, CDR1 SEHNR and CDR2 FQNEAQ (reference sequence). This CDR3 comprises 15 residues. V trimming: 5 bases; J trimming: 5 bases; junction bases outside the gene matches: 11. The CDR3 here is CASSHPEGGKTEAFF. For the CDR3, the DNA is TGTGCCAGCAGCCATCCCGAAGGGGGCAAAACTGAAGCTTTCTTT.

The chain uses TRBV7-9 and TRBJ2-1; no clear D. Germline values: CDR1 SEHNR, CDR2 FQNEAQ (reference sequence). This CDR3 region has 11 residues. The ends were cut back, 5 bases at V and 7 bases at J, with 6 bases in the middle. The CDR3 loop reads CASSPVNEQFF. The CDR3 DNA reads as TGTGCCAGCAGCCCCGTTAATGAGCAGTTCTTC.

This clone turned up a few times. The chain joins TRBV6-6 to TRBJ1-1, with 7 nucleotides matching TRBD1. Germline CDR1 MNHNY, CDR2 SVGAGI (reference sequence). Trimming removed 0 bases from V and 8 bases from J; junction bases left unmatched: 6. The CDR3 is 14 residues long. CDR3 bases: TGTGCCAGCAGTTACTCGACAGGGCGTGCAGAAGCTTTCTTT. Encoded protein: CASSYSTGRAEAFF.

The chain uses TRBV29-1 and TRBJ2-7; D might be TRBD1 or TRBD2, each matching 5 bases. V lost 5 bases and J lost 3, with 14 bases in between. This CDR3 has 13 amino acids. CDR1 and CDR2 from the germline V gene are SQVTM and ANQGSEA. The CDR3 DNA is TGCAGCGTTTCGCGAGGGACCGGCTACGAGCAGTACTTC. This translates into CSVSRGTGYEQYF.

This rearrangement joins TRBV4-2 to TRBJ1-2; the D is unclear. CDR3 length: 13 residues. With 0 bases removed from V and 4 bases from J, the gap between germline ends came to 6 bases. Germline CDR1 is LGHNA and CDR2 is YNFKEQ. The DNA for the CDR3 is TGTGCCAGCAGCCAAGAACCAGGCTATGGCTACACCTTC. Its protein product is CASSQEPGYGYTF.

The chain joins TRBV5-4 to TRBJ1-2; 7 bases are shared with TRBD1. CDR1 and CDR2 from the germline V gene are SGHNT and YYREEE (reference sequence). The CDR3 is 15 amino acids. The V gene end was trimmed by 5 bases and the J gene end by 2 bases; junction bases not matched to a gene: 9. The CDR3 bases are TGTGCCAGCAGTACCGGGACAGACAAAAACTATGGCTACACCTTC. Amino acids: CASSTGTDKNYGYTF.

CDR3 region: CATDLAGLSPHGYTF. The CDR3 DNA reads TGTGCCACCGATTTGGCAGGGTTATCTCCGCATGGCTACACCTTC. This chain uses TRBV28 with TRBJ1-2; D is possibly TRBD1 (5 bases). V was pared by 10 bases and J by 6 bases, with 24 bases between. The CDR3 length is 15 residues. The germline V gene encodes CDR1 MDHEN and CDR2 SYDVKM.

This clone has only a few counts. The chain couples TRBV28 to TRBJ2-5, with D tentatively TRBD1 (6 bases). CDR3 size: 13 residues. V was pared by 5 bases and J by 5 bases, with 12 bases between. Germline CDR1 reads MDHEN; CDR2 reads SYDVKM. The CDR3, as DNA: TGTGCCAGCAGTGGTAGGGGGATTGAGACCCAGTACTTC. Translating it yields CASSGRGIETQYF.

The chain combines TRBV7-2 with TRBJ2-7; the D is unclear. This CDR3 is 13 amino acids long. Germline assignment: CDR1 SGHTA and CDR2 FQGNSA. Trimming cost V 5 bases and J 3 bases, with 11 bases left between them. The CDR3 here is CASSRPVIYEQYF. Written as DNA, the CDR3 is TGTGCCAGCAGCCGCCCCGTAATCTACGAGCAGTACTTC. The full variable domain, rest sourced from reference TRBV7-2 and TRBJ2-7, is GAGVSQSPSNKVTEKGKDVELRCDPISGHTALYWYRQSLGQGLEFLIYFQGNSAPDKSGLPSDRFSAERTGGSVSTLTIQRTQQEDSAVYLCASSRPVIYEQYFGPGTRLTVT.

The chain couples TRBV5-4 to TRBJ2-1; a possible D gene is TRBD1 (5 bases). Germline V CDR1 and CDR2: SGHNT, YYREEE (reference sequence). CDR3 size: 14 residues. With 4 bases removed from V and 7 bases from J, the gap between germline ends came to 15 bases. DNA for the CDR3: TGTGCCAGCAGCCGTGACAGTCGGTCGAATGAGCAGTTCTTC. This codes for CASSRDSRSNEQFF. The variable domain in full, completed from reference TRBV5-4 and TRBJ2-1, reads ETGVTQSPTHLIKTRGQQVTLRCSSQSGHNTVSWYQQALGQGPQFIFQYYREEENGRGNFPPRFSGLQFPNYSSELNVNALELDDSALYLCASSRDSRSNEQFFGPGTRLTVL.

The chain couples TRBV6-6 to TRBJ2-7, with D possibly matching TRBD2 (6 bases). The CDR3 spans 16 residues. CDR1 and CDR2 from the germline V gene are MNHNY and SVGAGI (reference sequence). V lost 0 bases and J 1 base, leaving 13 bases between the germline ends. The CDR3 nucleotides read TGTGCCAGCAGTTACTCGGGGGTCGGGGGATCCTACGAGCAGTACTTC. Residues: CASSYSGVGGSYEQYF.

The CDR3, as DNA: TGCGCCAGCAGCCAAGCAGGGGCATTCAGCTCCTACGAGCAGTACTTC. As protein: CASSQAGAFSSYEQYF. J is TRBJ2-7 and V is TRBV4-1; D possibly corresponds to TRBD1 (6 bases). The CDR3 is made up of 16 amino acids. Germline CDR1 is MGHRA and CDR2 is YSYEKL. Between the trimmed V and J ends, which lost 1 base and 0 bases, there was a span of 13 bases.

The V gene is TRBV6-5, the J gene TRBJ1-1; D unresolved. The V end was cut by 6 bases, the J end by 0 bases, with 11 bases between. The CDR3 contains 14 residues. Germline V lookup: CDR1 MNHEY, CDR2 SVGAGI. The CDR3 loop is CASRNGHLNTEAFF. CDR3 DNA: TGTGCCAGCAGAAATGGGCACCTGAACACTGAAGCTTTCTTT.

The chain has TRBV19 and TRBJ2-4; D possibly corresponds to TRBD2 (5 bases). Per the germline V gene, CDR1 is LNHDA and CDR2 is SQIVND (reference sequence). V lost 4 bases to trimming and J lost 7 bases, with 14 bases between them. This CDR3 region has 14 residues. For the CDR3, the DNA is TGTGCCAGTAGTAAAGCCGGGAACTATAACATTCAGTACTTC. Translation: CASSKAGNYNIQYF.

This chain uses TRBV6-5 with TRBJ1-2; D is possibly TRBD1 (6 bases). The CDR3 length is 13 residues. V lost 7 bases to trimming and J lost 5 bases, with 14 bases between them. The germline V gene has CDR1 MNHEY and CDR2 SVGAGI. The DNA of the CDR3 is TGTGCCAGCAAGAGACAGGAATTTTATGGCTACACCTTC. The encoded protein is CASKRQEFYGYTF.

The gene calls are TRBV28 and TRBJ1-1; D ambiguous. With 10 bases removed from V and 3 bases from J, the gap between germline ends came to 12 bases. The CDR3 contains 12 residues. Germline V gene sequence: CDR1 MDHEN, CDR2 SYDVKM. The CDR3 sequence: CATTTAYTEAFF. The DNA for the CDR3 is TGTGCCACCACAACAGCGTACACTGAAGCTTTCTTT. The full variable domain, its missing parts supplied by reference TRBV28 and TRBJ1-1, is DVKVTQSSRYLVKRTGEKVFLECVQDMDHENMFWYRQDPGLGLRLIYFSYDVKMKEKGDIPEGYSVSREKKERFSLILESASTNQTSMYLCATTTAYTEAFFGQGTRLTVV.

This sequence joins TRBV19 and TRBJ2-3, with D unclear. CDR3 size: 13 residues. Between the trimmed V and J ends, which lost 7 bases and 1 base, there was a span of 9 bases. Germline V lookup: CDR1 LNHDA, CDR2 SQIVND (reference sequence). The DNA for the CDR3 is TGTGCCAGTAAGTCACCGGGCACAGATACGCAGTATTTT. It yields the protein CASKSPGTDTQYF.

V usage is TRBV7-9 and J usage is TRBJ2-7; D remains unclear. V shed 4 bases and J shed 3 bases, with 7 bases lying between them. Germline V gene lookup returns CDR1 SEHNR and CDR2 FQNEAQ (reference sequence). This CDR3 comprises 12 residues. The CDR3 here is CASSSYSYEQYF. The CDR3 region has the DNA TGTGCCAGCAGCTCATACAGCTACGAGCAGTACTTC.